The rows below give T cell receptor beta chains drawn from one sample of a study of technical replicates of blood from several donors. Some clones are missing from TCRdb's copy, which holds only in-frame ones; the method was immunoSEQ multiplex PCR. The profile covers tens of thousands of clones, with 90% to 95% appearing a single time and 0.25% to 0.3% taken by the ten largest. The sample taken for sequencing was T cells isolated from PBMCs. The source of these receptors is a human donor in good health. The CDR3 runs from the conserved cysteine through the conserved F or W. The D gene is left open where the match is weak. Where a row states a size, it is once, few, many or the class of an expanded clone; other rows omit it.

-	TRBV5-1	TRBJ1-1	TRBD1	TGCGCCAGCAGCTTGGAAGGGGGCTCTATGAACACTGAAGCTTTCTTT	CASSLEGGSMNTEAFF
-	TRBV5-6	TRBJ2-2	-	TGTGCCAGCAGTTTCGGCGGATATCAGAACACCGGGGAGCTGTTTTTT	CASSFGGYQNTGELFF
once	TRBV4-2	TRBJ2-5	TRBD2	TGTGCCAGCAGCCCGGGGACTAGCGGGGAAGAGACCCAGTACTTC	CASSPGTSGEETQYF
-	TRBV7-9	TRBJ2-3	TRBD1	TGTGCCAGCAGCACCCGGGACAGGGCTACGAGCACAGATACGCAGTATTTT	CASSTRDRATSTDTQYF
-	TRBV27	TRBJ2-7	TRBD1	TGTGCCAGCGGCAAGACAGGGGAAGAGCAGTACTTC	CASGKTGEEQYF
-	TRBV28	TRBJ1-1	TRBD1	TGTGCCAGCACGCAGGGGGTGTCAGCTTTCTTT	CASTQGVSAFF
-	TRBV11-2	TRBJ2-7	TRBD2	TGTGCCAGCCGGGAGGGGAGGGGCTCCTACGAGCAGTACTTC	CASREGRGSYEQYF
once	TRBV2	TRBJ1-6	TRBD1	TGTGCCAGCAGGGGACAGGTTCGGGATTCACCCCTCCACTTT	CASRGQVRDSPLHF
-	TRBV6-6	TRBJ1-5	-	TGTGCCAGCAGATCTGCGGGGCAAGGCAATCAGCCCCAGCATTTT	CASRSAGQGNQPQHF
-	TRBV7-2	TRBJ2-7	TRBD2	TGTGCCAGCAGCTTATACTTTTTGTCGGCTAGCGGACTATACGAGCAGTACTTC	CASSLYFLSASGLYEQYF
-	TRBV28	TRBJ1-2	-	TGTGCCAGCAGTTTTACGGGATTCAATGGCTACACCTTC	CASSFTGFNGYTF
-	TRBV2	TRBJ2-2	-	TGTGCCAGCAGTGCAAGCCCGAACACCGGGGAGCTGTTTTTT	CASSASPNTGELFF
-	TRBV13	TRBJ1-6	TRBD1	TGTGCCAGCAGCTCTCGACAGGGGGCCACTTCACCCCTCCACTTT	CASSSRQGATSPLHF
-	TRBV27	TRBJ2-7	TRBD2	TGTGCCAGCAGCTACCGACCGGCGGGAGCCTCCTACGAGCAGTACTTC	CASSYRPAGASYEQYF
-	TRBV4-1	TRBJ1-4	-	TGCGCCAGCAGCCCCCCAAGTCTAATGCGAACGCCTCATGAAAAACTGTTTTTT	CASSPPSLMRTPHEKLFF
-	TRBV19	TRBJ1-2	TRBD1	TGTGCCAGTAGTAGAGGACAGGAGAGGAACTATGGCTACACCTTC	CASSRGQERNYGYTF
-	TRBV5-4	TRBJ1-4	TRBD1	TGTGCCAGCAGCCCTAGGGACAGAAATGAAAAACTGTTTTTT	CASSPRDRNEKLFF
-	TRBV6-1	TRBJ1-2	TRBD1	TGTGCCAGCAGTCCAGGGGGCTATGGCTACACCTTC	CASSPGGYGYTF
-	TRBV6-6	TRBJ1-4	-	TGTGCCAGCAGACTCGCCTGGACAACAACTAATGAAAAACTGTTTTTT	CASRLAWTTTNEKLFF
-	TRBV7-9	TRBJ2-7	TRBD1	TGTGCCAGCAGCTTAGCAACAGGGGGCCTCTACGAGCAGTACTTC	CASSLATGGLYEQYF
-	TRBV7-3	TRBJ1-6	-	TGTGCCAGCAGCTTAAACTCGGCAGGGAAAAATTCACCCCTCCACTTT	CASSLNSAGKNSPLHF
once	TRBV10-3	TRBJ2-3	-	TGTGCCATCAAAGGACAGGGAGGGATCGCAGATACGCAGTATTTT	CAIKGQGGIADTQYF
-	TRBV10-3	TRBJ2-5	TRBD2	TGTGCCATCAGCCCTAAGACTAGCGGACAAGAGACCCAGTACTTC	CAISPKTSGQETQYF
-	TRBV6-5	TRBJ1-2	TRBD1	TGTGCCAGCAGCGCTAGGGGACAGCTGGATGGCTACACCTTC	CASSARGQLDGYTF
-	TRBV19	TRBJ2-7	-	TGTGCCAGTAGCCCCATGGGATCGGGGGTGAGAGAGCAGTACTTC	CASSPMGSGVREQYF
-	TRBV29-1	TRBJ1-1	TRBD1	TGCAGCGCCGGGACAGGGGGCCCCACTGAAGCTTTCTTT	CSAGTGGPTEAFF
-	TRBV9	TRBJ2-7	TRBD1	TGTGCCAGCAGCTTACGGACAGGGGCCTACGAGCAGTACTTC	CASSLRTGAYEQYF
-	TRBV14	TRBJ1-1	-	TGTGCCAGCAGCCAAGATGTGGGAGTGTTGGCTTTCTTT	CASSQDVGVLAFF
-	TRBV6-1	TRBJ2-5	TRBD2	TGTGCCACCGTGACTAGCGGGATTCAAGAGACCCAGTACTTC	CATVTSGIQETQYF
-	TRBV7-9	TRBJ2-1	-	TGTGCCAGCAGCTTATTAAGGAGCGTCTACAATGAGCAGTTCTTC	CASSLLRSVYNEQFF
once	TRBV25-1	TRBJ1-4	-	TGTGCCAGCAGGACCCAGGGCGTCGGGGAAAAACTGTTTTTT	CASRTQGVGEKLFF
-	TRBV5-5	TRBJ2-7	-	TGTGCCAGCAGCTGGAGAGGGCTCGAGCAGTACTTC	CASSWRGLEQYF
-	TRBV10-2	TRBJ1-4	TRBD1	TGCGCCAGTTTTTCCGGGACAGCTGAAAAACTGTTTTTT	CASFSGTAEKLFF
-	TRBV5-5	TRBJ2-2	-	TGTGCCAGCCCCGACGGGGGGACACTCGCAAACACCGGGGAGCTGTTTTTT	CASPDGGTLANTGELFF
-	TRBV15	TRBJ1-1	-	TGTGCCACCAGCAGAGTTCAGGGAGGATTGGCTGAAGCTTTCTTT	CATSRVQGGLAEAFF
-	TRBV4-1	TRBJ2-7	-	TGCGCCAGCAGCTACAGGGTAATCGACGAGCAGTACTTC	CASSYRVIDEQYF
-	TRBV28	TRBJ2-7	TRBD1	TGTGCCAGCAGTTCACGGGACAGGGTTGCCTACGAGCAGTACTTC	CASSSRDRVAYEQYF
-	TRBV29-1	TRBJ2-3	TRBD1	TGCAGCATAGAACCGGGGACAGGAGCCACAGATACGCAGTATTTT	CSIEPGTGATDTQYF
-	TRBV4-2	TRBJ2-7	TRBD1	TGTGCCAGCAGCCAAGTACCCGGGACAGGGCTGGAGGAGCAGTACTTC	CASSQVPGTGLEEQYF
-	TRBV5-8	TRBJ2-1	-	TGTGCCAGCAGCTTGGACAGCTTACACTACAATGAGCAGTTCTTC	CASSLDSLHYNEQFF
-	TRBV4-1	TRBJ1-5	-	TGCGCCAGCAGCCAAGACAGGGGACGTTTTGAAGCCCAGCATTTT	CASSQDRGRFEAQHF
-	TRBV29-1	TRBJ2-3	-	TGCAGCGTTGAACCACGGGGCACAGATACGCAGTATTTT	CSVEPRGTDTQYF
-	TRBV7-6	TRBJ1-1	-	TGTGCCAGCAGTCCAACAGGACGGAGCACTGAAGCTTTCTTT	CASSPTGRSTEAFF
-	TRBV4-1	TRBJ1-5	-	TGCGCCAGCAGCCAAGGCGAGTATTATCAGCCCCAGCATTTT	CASSQGEYYQPQHF